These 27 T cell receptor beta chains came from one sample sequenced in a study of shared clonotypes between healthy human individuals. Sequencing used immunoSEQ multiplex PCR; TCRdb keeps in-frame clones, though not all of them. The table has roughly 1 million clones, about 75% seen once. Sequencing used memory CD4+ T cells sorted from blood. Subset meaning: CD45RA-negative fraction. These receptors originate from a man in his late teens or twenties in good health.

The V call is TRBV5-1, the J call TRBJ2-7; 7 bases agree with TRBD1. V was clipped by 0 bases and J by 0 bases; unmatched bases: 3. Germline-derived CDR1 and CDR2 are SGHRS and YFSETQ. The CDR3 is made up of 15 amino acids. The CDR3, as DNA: TGCGCCAGCAGCTTGGGGGGACAGAGCTCCTACGAGCAGTACTTC. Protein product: CASSLGGQSSYEQYF.

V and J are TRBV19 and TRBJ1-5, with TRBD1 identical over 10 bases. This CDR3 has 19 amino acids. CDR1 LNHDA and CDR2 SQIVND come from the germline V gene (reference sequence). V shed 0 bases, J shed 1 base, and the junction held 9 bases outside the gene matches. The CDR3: CASSIDLRDRGISNQPQHF. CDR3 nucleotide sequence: TGTGCCAGTAGTATAGATCTGCGGGACAGGGGCATAAGCAATCAGCCCCAGCATTTT.

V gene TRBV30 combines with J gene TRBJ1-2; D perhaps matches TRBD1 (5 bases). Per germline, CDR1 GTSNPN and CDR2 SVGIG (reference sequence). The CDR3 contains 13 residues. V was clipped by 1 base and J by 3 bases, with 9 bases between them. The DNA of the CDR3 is TGTGCCTGGAGTGCCGGGACGGACTATGGCTACACCTTC. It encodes CAWSAGTDYGYTF.

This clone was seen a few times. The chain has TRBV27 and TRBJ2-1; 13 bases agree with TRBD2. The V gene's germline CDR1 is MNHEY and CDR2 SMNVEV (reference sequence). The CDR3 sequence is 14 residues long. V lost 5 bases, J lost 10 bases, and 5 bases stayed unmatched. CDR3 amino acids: CASSGTSGAREQFF. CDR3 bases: TGTGCCAGCAGTGGGACTAGCGGGGCTAGGGAGCAGTTCTTC.

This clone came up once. CDR3 DNA: TGCGCCAGCAGCACCGGACAGGGGGGGCCCTACGAGCAGTACTTC. This codes for CASSTGQGGPYEQYF. The chain uses TRBV5-1 and TRBJ2-7; 10 bases line up with TRBD1. The germline gives CDR1 SGHRS, CDR2 YFSETQ. Germline trimming cut 4 bases from V and 2 bases from J; bases unmatched to any gene: 6. The CDR3 consists of 15 residues.

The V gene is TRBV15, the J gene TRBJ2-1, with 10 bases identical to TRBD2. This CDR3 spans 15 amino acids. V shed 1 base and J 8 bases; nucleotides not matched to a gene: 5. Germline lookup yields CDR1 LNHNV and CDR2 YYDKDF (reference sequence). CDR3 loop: CATSRVSGGADEQFF. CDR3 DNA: TGTGCCACCAGCAGAGTAAGCGGGGGGGCCGATGAGCAGTTCTTC.

The CDR3 DNA reads as TGCAGCGTTGAGACCCGGATGGGGGAAAAACTGTTTTTT. This codes for CSVETRMGEKLFF. The gene calls are TRBV29-1 and TRBJ1-4, with D unresolved. This CDR3 is 13 amino acids long. The V gene lost 3 bases and the J gene lost 8 bases, with 13 bases spanning the gap. Germline V lookup: CDR1 SQVTM, CDR2 ANQGSEA.

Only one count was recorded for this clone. The DNA of the CDR3 is TGCGCCAGCAGATCCGTCCCCCCCGAGGGACGGTCCTACAATGAGCAGTTCTTC. Translation gives CASRSVPPEGRSYNEQFF. The chain links TRBV5-1 to TRBJ2-1; TRBD1 or TRBD2 may be the D gene (5 bases each). This CDR3 has 18 amino acids. V lost 5 bases, J lost 1 base, and 22 bases lay in between. CDR1 and CDR2 from the germline V gene are SGHRS and YFSETQ.

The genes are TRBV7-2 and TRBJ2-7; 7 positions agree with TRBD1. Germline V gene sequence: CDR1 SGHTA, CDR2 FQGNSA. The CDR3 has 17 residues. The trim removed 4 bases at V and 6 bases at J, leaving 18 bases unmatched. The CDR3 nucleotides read TGTGCCAGCAGCTCCCGACAGGGTTCTTCCTCGGCTCGCGAGCAGTACTTC. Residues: CASSSRQGSSSAREQYF.

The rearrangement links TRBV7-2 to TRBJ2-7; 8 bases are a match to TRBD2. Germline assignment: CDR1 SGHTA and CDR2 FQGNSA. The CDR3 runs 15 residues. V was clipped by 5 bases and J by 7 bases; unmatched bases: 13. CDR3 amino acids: CASSPQGLEGEEQYF. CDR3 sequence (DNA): TGTGCCAGCAGCCCCCAGGGACTAGAAGGGGAAGAGCAGTACTTC.

CDR3 in amino acids: CASARASGTHNEQFF. CDR3 DNA sequence: TGTGCCAGCGCCCGGGCTAGCGGGACCCACAATGAGCAGTTCTTC. The V gene is TRBV11-2, the J gene TRBJ2-1, with 9 positions matching TRBD2. CDR3 size: 15 residues. J lost 5 bases, V lost 8 bases, and 10 bases had no gene match. Per germline, CDR1 SGHAT and CDR2 FQNNGV.

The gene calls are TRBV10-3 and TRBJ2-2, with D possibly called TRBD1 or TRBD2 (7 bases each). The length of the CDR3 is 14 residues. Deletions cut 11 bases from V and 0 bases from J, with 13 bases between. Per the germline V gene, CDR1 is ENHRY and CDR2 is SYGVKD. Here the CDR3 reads CASQGGANTGELFF. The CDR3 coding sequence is TGTGCCTCCCAGGGGGGGGCGAACACCGGGGAGCTGTTTTTT.

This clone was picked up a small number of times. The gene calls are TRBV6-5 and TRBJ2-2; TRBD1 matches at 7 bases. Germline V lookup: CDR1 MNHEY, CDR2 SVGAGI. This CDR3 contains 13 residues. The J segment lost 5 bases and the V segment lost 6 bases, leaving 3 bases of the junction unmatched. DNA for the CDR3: TGTGCCAGCAGATCCAGGGGGACCGGGGAGCTGTTTTTT. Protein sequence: CASRSRGTGELFF.

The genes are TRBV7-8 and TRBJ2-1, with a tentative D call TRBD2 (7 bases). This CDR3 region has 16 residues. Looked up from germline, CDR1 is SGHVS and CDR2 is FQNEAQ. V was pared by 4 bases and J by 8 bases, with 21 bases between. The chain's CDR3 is CASSSRRGRGSDEQFF. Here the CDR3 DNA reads TGTGCCAGCAGCTCCCGAAGGGGGAGGGGTAGTGATGAGCAGTTCTTC. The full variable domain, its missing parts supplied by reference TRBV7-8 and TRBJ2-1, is GAGVSQSPRYKVAKRGQDVALRCDPISGHVSLFWYQQALGQGPEFLTYFQNEAQLDKSGLPSDRFFAERPEGSVSTLKIQRTQQEDSAVYLCASSSRRGRGSDEQFFGPGTRLTVL.

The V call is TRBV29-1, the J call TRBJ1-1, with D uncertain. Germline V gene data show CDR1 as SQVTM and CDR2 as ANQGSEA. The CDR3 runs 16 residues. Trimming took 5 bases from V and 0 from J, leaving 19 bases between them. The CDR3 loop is CSVNGRDGNMNTEAFF. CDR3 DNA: TGCAGCGTTAACGGGAGAGATGGGAACATGAACACTGAAGCTTTCTTT.

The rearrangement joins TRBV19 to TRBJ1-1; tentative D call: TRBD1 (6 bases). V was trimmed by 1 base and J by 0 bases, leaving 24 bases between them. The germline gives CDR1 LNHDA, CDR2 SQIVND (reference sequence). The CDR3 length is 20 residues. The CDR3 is CASSIGPTVLGGPMNTEAFF. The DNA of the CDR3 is TGTGCCAGTAGTATAGGCCCCACGGTACTGGGGGGGCCGATGAACACTGAAGCTTTCTTT.

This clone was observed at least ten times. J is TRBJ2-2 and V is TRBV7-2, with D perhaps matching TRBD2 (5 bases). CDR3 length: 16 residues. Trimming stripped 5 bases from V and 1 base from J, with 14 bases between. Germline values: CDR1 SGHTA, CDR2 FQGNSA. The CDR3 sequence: CASSERVAMNTGELFF. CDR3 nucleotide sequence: TGTGCCAGCAGCGAGAGGGTAGCGATGAACACCGGGGAGCTGTTTTTT.

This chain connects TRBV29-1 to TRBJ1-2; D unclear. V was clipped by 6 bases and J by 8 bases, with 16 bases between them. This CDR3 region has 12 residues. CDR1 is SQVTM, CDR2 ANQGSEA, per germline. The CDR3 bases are TGCAGCGTCCAAACTTGGGAAGGAGGCTACACCTTC. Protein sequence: CSVQTWEGGYTF. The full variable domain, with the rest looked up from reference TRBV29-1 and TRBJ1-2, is SAVISQKPSRDICQRGTSLTIQCQVDSQVTMMFWYRQQPGQSLTLIATANQGSEATYESGFVIDKFPISRPNLTFSTLTVSNMSPEDSSIYLCSVQTWEGGYTFGSGTRLTVV.

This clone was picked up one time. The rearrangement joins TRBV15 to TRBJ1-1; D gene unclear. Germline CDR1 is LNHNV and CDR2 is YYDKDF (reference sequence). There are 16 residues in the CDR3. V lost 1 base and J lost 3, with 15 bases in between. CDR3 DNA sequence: TGTGCCACCAGCAGAGGGACCTATCAGCGTGACACTGAAGCTTTCTTT. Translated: CATSRGTYQRDTEAFF.

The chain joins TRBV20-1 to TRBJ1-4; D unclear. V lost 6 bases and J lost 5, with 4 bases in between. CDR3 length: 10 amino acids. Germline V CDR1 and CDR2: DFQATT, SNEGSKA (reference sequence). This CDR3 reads CSAENEKLFF. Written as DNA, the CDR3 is TGCAGTGCAGAGAATGAAAAACTGTTTTTT.

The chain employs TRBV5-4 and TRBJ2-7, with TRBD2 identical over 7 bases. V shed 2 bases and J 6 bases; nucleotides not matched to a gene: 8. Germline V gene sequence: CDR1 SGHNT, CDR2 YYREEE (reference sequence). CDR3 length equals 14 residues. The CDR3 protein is CASSFREGRPEQYF. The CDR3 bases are TGTGCCAGCAGCTTTAGGGAGGGCAGGCCCGAGCAGTACTTC.

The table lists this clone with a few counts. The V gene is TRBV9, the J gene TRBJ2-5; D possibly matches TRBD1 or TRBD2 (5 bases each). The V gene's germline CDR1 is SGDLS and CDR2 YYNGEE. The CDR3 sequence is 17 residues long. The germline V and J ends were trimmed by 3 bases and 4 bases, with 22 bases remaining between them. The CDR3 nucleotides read TGTGCCAGCAGCGAGGGGTCGCATGGGGGATTAGGAGAGACCCAGTACTTC. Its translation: CASSEGSHGGLGETQYF.

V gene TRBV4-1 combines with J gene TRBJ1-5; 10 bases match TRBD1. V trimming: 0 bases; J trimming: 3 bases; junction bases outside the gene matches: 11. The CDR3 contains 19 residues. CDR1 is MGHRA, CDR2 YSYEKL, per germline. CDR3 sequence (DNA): TGCGCCAGCAGCCAAGATAGGACAGGGGGTTTTATGTCCAATCAGCCCCAGCATTTT. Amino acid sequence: CASSQDRTGGFMSNQPQHF.

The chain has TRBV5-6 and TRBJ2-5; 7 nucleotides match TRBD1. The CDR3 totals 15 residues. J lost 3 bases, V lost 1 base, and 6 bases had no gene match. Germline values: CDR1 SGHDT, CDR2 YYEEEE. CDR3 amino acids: CASSLRQGTEETQYF. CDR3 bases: TGTGCCAGCAGCTTGAGACAGGGCACAGAAGAGACCCAGTACTTC.

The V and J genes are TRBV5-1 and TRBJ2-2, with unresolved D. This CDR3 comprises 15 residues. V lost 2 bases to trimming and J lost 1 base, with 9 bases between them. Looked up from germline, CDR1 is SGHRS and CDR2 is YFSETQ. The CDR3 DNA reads TGCGCCAGCAGCTTACCCCCAGGGAACACCGGGGAGCTGTTTTTT. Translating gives CASSLPPGNTGELFF.

CDR3 amino acids: CASSTAVGYNSEAFF. The CDR3 bases are TGTGCCAGCAGCACAGCGGTGGGATACAACTCTGAAGCTTTCTTT. The chain is built from TRBV9 and TRBJ1-1; D not resolved. The CDR3 is 15 amino acids. The V end was cut by 4 bases, the J end by 6 bases, with 19 bases between. Germline V gene lookup returns CDR1 SGDLS and CDR2 YYNGEE. The full variable domain, in which reference TRBV9 and TRBJ1-1 provide the parts outside the CDR3, is DSGVTQTPKHLITATGQRVTLRCSPRSGDLSVYWYQQSLDQGLQFLIQYYNGEERAKGNILERFSAQQFPDLHSELNLSSLELGDSALYFCASSTAVGYNSEAFFGQGTRLTVV.

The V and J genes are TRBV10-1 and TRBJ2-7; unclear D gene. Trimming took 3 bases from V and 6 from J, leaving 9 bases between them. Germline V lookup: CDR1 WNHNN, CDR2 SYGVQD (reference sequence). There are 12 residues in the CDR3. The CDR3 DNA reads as TGCGCCAGCAGTGATGGGTATCGCGAGCAGTACTTC. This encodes CASSDGYREQYF.